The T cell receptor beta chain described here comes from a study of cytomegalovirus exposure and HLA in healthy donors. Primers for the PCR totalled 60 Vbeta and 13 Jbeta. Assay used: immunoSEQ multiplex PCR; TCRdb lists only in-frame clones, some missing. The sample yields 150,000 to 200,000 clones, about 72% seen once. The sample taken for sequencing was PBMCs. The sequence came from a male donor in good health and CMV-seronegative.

The CDR3 nucleotides are TGTGCCAGCAGCACCCCGGACAGCAGGAATTCACCCCTCCACTTT. This gives the protein CASSTPDSRNSPLHF. The chain recombines TRBV7-2 with TRBJ1-6; possible D gene TRBD1, 6 bases. V was pared by 5 bases and J by 7 bases, with 15 bases between. The CDR3 runs 15 residues. Germline V CDR1 and CDR2: SGHTA, FQGNSA.